These 10 T cell receptor beta chains were sequenced from one sample in a study of blood T cell repertoires in COVID-19. Some clones are missing from TCRdb's copy, which holds only in-frame ones; the method was immunoSEQ multiplex PCR. Among roughly 120,000 clones listed, around 89% were seen once. Sequenced sample: peripheral blood. All receptors derive from a human donor in a cohort sampled during active COVID-19.

The rearrangement joins TRBV5-6 to TRBJ2-7; TRBD1 aligns across 9 bases. CDR1 and CDR2 (germline): SGHDT, YYEEEE. The CDR3 contains 15 residues. V lost 3 bases, J lost 3 bases, and 7 bases stayed unmatched. CDR3 bases: TGTGCCAGCAGCTCCCGGGACAGGGTCGGCTACGAGCAGTACTTC. The encoded protein is CASSSRDRVGYEQYF. The complete variable domain, with remaining parts taken from reference TRBV5-6 and TRBJ2-7, reads DAGVTQSPTHLIKTRGQQVTLRCSPKSGHDTVSWYQQALGQGPQFIFQYYEEEERQRGNFPDRFSGHQFPNYSSELNVNALLLGDSALYLCASSSRDRVGYEQYFGPGTRLTVT.

The chain couples TRBV19 to TRBJ1-5; D ambiguous. Germline V CDR1 and CDR2: LNHDA, SQIVND (reference sequence). V lost 6 bases and J 3 bases, leaving 9 bases between the germline ends. The CDR3 consists of 13 residues. The CDR3 coding sequence is TGTGCCAGTAGGGTGGGAGACAATCAGCCCCAGCATTTT. It specifies CASRVGDNQPQHF.

The V gene is TRBV4-2, the J gene TRBJ1-1; 7 bases map to TRBD1. The CDR3 is 14 amino acids. The germline gives CDR1 LGHNA, CDR2 YNFKEQ. V shed 4 bases, J shed 7 bases, and the junction held 9 bases outside the gene matches. The CDR3 DNA follows: TGTGCCAGCAGCCCGGACAGGACAGAAGTTGAAGCTTTCTTT. Its translation: CASSPDRTEVEAFF.

This clone was picked up one time. V gene TRBV19 combines with J gene TRBJ2-7; D possibly corresponds to TRBD2 (6 bases). The ends were cut back, 4 bases at V and 5 bases at J, with 9 bases in the middle. The length of the CDR3 is 12 residues. Germline V lookup: CDR1 LNHDA, CDR2 SQIVND (reference sequence). The CDR3 loop reads CASSTPGDEQYF. CDR3 bases: TGTGCCAGTAGTACCCCGGGGGACGAGCAGTACTTC.

CDR3 DNA: TGCGCCAGCTCCCCCCGGCGGAATTCCTACGAGCAGTACTTC. Translation: CASSPRRNSYEQYF. V and J are TRBV5-1 and TRBJ2-7; D unresolved. The length of the CDR3 is 14 residues. CDR1 and CDR2 (germline): SGHRS, YFSETQ. The ends were cut back, 7 bases at V and 1 base at J, with 15 bases in the middle. Supplemented by reference TRBV5-1 and TRBJ2-7, the full variable domain reads KAGVTQTPRYLIKTRGQQVTLSCSPISGHRSVSWYQQTPGQGLQFLFEYFSETQRNKGNFPGRFSGRQFSNSRSEMNVSTLELGDSALYLCASSPRRNSYEQYFGPGTRLTVT.

The chain employs TRBV28 and TRBJ1-2; 7 bases agree with TRBD1. Per the germline V gene, CDR1 is MDHEN and CDR2 is SYDVKM. The V segment lost 5 bases and the J segment 8 bases; nucleotides outside the gene matches: 5. The CDR3 spans 12 residues. The CDR3 protein is CASSTGQEGYTF. The CDR3 nucleotides read TGTGCCAGCAGTACCGGACAGGAGGGCTACACCTTC.

The chain has TRBV6-5 and TRBJ1-3; TRBD1 is a possible D gene (6 bases). Trimming took off 6 bases at V and 0 bases at J, with 9 bases between the two ends. There are 14 residues in the CDR3. Germline V CDR1 and CDR2: MNHEY, SVGAGI. This chain's CDR3 is CASRMDSSGNTIYF. CDR3 in DNA: TGTGCCAGCAGGATGGACAGCTCTGGAAACACCATATATTTT.

This clone was counted a single time. This chain links TRBV10-3 with TRBJ1-4; 8 nucleotides match TRBD1. The trim removed 0 bases at V and 8 bases at J, leaving 8 bases unmatched. There are 16 residues in the CDR3. Germline lookup yields CDR1 ENHRY and CDR2 SYGVKD. The CDR3 here is CAISESDRGKGEKLFF. The CDR3 DNA reads TGTGCCATCAGTGAGTCAGACAGGGGTAAAGGAGAAAAACTGTTTTTT.

The chain employs TRBV6-1 and TRBJ1-2; 8 positions match TRBD1. The CDR3 covers 15 residues. Germline lookup yields CDR1 MNHNS and CDR2 SASEGT. J lost 8 bases, V lost 3 bases, and 11 bases had no gene match. For the CDR3, the DNA is TGTGCCAGCAGTGACAGGACAGGGACCATATGGGGCTACACCTTC. Amino acid sequence: CASSDRTGTIWGYTF.

The chain is built from TRBV5-4 and TRBJ1-4, with 8 bases identical to TRBD1. V was pared by 2 bases and J by 6 bases, with 9 bases of the junction left unmatched. This CDR3 has 16 residues. From germline, CDR1 is SGHNT and CDR2 YYREEE (reference sequence). CDR3 in amino acids: CASSLGQGKGHEKLFF. The CDR3 DNA reads as TGTGCCAGCAGCTTAGGACAGGGCAAGGGTCATGAAAAACTGTTTTTT.